This T cell receptor (beta chain) emerged from a study of molecular identifiers for immune sequencing clone quantification. Trimming took 7 bases from V and 2 from J, leaving 12 bases between them. CDR1 is MNHEY, CDR2 SVGAGI, per germline. The CDR3 is 13 residues long. Whole-study results and caveats: Clones that exceeded 20 RNA copies held over 99% of effector molecules, yet under 1% in naive cells. Barcode collisions between identical TCR molecules could shrink estimates of highly expanded clone sizes.

This clonotype was detected only a few times. The antigen is undetermined. Bulk libraries came from a prior protocol with listed TCR primers. TCRdb recomputed calls from the PCR reads with MiXCR, one row per CDR3 protein. The table lists 490,000 or so distinct CDR3 sequences, about 20% of them singletons. Preparation of naive CD8 libraries involved about 17,000 to 1,100,000 sorted cells and 10%, 30% or 50% RNA. The sequence came from a human donor in good health. Some libraries in this study had Jurkat cell RNA spiked in. The sample consisted of naive CD8+ T cells from blood, with Jurkat cell RNA spiked in. Subset denoted: FACS-sorted CD8+CD4-CCR7+CD45RA+ naive T cells. This chain joins TRBV6-5 and TRBJ2-7; D is unclear. The CDR3, as DNA: TGTGCCAGCAAGCAAGGAGTGACCTACGAGCAGTACTTC. Amino acids: CASKQGVTYEQYF.